Included here is one TCR beta chain sequence, with context. Antigen: not known. This sample is part of a study of cytomegalovirus exposure and HLA in healthy donors. Regarding the study as a whole: Published work reported that the classifier diagnosed cytomegalovirus status with high specificity and sensitivity. It has been reported that TCR beta sequences accurately predicted the HLA-A and HLA-B alleles of most subjects. It was likely that a cluster of highly shared sequence variants was a sequencing artifact. TCR beta V segments were, for the most part, productive about 87% or about 30% of the time in an earlier analysis.

The germline V gene has CDR1 MRHNA and CDR2 SNTAGT. Between the trimmed V and J ends, which lost 3 bases and 8 bases, there was a span of 7 bases. This CDR3 has 11 residues. PCR was performed using 60 Vbeta and 13 Jbeta primers. Here immunoSEQ multiplex PCR was the method, and the copy in TCRdb shows in-frame clones only, minus some. The table has about 130,000 clones, around 63% seen once. The material sequenced was PBMCs. The source is a human donor in good health. The V call is TRBV6-4, the J call TRBJ2-5; weak D call: TRBD2 (5 bases). CDR3 sequence: CASSERATQYF. The CDR3 DNA follows: TGTGCCAGCAGTGAGAGGGCCACCCAGTACTTC.